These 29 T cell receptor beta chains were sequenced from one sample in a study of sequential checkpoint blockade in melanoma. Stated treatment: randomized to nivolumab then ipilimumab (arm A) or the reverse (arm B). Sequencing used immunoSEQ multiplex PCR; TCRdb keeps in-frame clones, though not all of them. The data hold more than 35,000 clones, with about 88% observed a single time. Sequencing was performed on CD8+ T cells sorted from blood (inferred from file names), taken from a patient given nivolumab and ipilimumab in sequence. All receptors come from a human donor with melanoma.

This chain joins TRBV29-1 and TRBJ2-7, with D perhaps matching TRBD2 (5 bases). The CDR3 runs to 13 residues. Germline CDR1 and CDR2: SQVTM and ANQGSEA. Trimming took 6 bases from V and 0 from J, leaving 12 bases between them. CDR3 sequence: CSVNDGDSYEQYF. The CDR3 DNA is TGCAGCGTAAACGACGGGGACTCCTACGAGCAGTACTTC.

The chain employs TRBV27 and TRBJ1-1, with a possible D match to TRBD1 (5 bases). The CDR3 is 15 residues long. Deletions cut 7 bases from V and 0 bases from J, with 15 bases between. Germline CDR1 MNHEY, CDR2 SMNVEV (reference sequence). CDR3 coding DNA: TGTGCCAGCACCCCAGGCGGGGGACTGAACACTGAAGCTTTCTTT. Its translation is CASTPGGGLNTEAFF.

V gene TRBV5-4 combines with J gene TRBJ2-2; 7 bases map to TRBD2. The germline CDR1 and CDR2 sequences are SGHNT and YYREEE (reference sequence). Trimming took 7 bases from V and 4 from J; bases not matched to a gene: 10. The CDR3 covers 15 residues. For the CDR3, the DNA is TGTGCCAGCGGCCGGCCAGGCGGGGGCACCGGGGAGCTGTTTTTT. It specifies CASGRPGGGTGELFF.

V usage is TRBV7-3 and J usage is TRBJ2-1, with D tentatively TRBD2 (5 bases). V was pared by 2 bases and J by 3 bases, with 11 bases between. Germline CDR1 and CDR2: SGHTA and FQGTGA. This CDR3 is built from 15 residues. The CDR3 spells CASSLEGRFYNEQFF. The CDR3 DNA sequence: TGTGCCAGCAGCTTAGAGGGCCGATTCTACAATGAGCAGTTCTTC.

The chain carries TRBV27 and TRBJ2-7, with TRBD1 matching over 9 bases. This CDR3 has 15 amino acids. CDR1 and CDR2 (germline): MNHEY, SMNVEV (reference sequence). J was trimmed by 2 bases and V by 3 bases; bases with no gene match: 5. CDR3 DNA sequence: TGTGCCAGCAGTTTGGGACAGGGTTTGGCCTACGAGCAGTACTTC. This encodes CASSLGQGLAYEQYF.

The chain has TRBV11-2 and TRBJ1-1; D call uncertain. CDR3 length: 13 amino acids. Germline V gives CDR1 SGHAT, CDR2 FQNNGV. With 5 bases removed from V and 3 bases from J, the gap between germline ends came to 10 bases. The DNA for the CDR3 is TGTGCCAGCAGCCCGCAAGAGTACACTGAAGCTTTCTTT. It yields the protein CASSPQEYTEAFF. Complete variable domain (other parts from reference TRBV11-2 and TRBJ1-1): EAGVAQSPRYKIIEKRQSVAFWCNPISGHATLYWYQQILGQGPKLLIQFQNNGVVDDSQLPKDRFSAERLKGVDSTLKIQPAKLEDSAVYLCASSPQEYTEAFFGQGTRLTVV.

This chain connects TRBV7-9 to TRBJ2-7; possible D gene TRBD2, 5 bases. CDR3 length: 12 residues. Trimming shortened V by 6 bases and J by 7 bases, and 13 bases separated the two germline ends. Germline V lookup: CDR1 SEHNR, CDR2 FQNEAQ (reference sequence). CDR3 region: CASRLGRGEQYV. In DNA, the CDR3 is TGTGCCAGCAGACTGGGCCGGGGAGAGCAGTACGTC.

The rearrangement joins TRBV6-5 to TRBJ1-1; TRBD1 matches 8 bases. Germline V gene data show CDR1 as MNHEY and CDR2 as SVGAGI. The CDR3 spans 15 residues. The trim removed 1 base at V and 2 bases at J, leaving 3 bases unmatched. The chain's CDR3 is CASSYWGQDNTEAFF. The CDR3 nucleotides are TGTGCCAGCAGTTACTGGGGACAGGATAACACTGAAGCTTTCTTT.

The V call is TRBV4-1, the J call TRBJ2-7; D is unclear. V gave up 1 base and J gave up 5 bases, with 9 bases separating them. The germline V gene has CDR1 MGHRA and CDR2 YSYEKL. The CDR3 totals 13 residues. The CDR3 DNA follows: TGCGCCAGCAGCCAAGGTAGCCCGAACGAGCAGTACTTC. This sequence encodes CASSQGSPNEQYF.

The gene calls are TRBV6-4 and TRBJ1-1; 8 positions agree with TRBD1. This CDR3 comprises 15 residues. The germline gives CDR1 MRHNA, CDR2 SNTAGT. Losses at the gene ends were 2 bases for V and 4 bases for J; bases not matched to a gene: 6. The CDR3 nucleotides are TGTGCCAGCAGTGACCCCGGACAGGGAGTCACTGAAGCTTTCTTT. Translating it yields CASSDPGQGVTEAFF.

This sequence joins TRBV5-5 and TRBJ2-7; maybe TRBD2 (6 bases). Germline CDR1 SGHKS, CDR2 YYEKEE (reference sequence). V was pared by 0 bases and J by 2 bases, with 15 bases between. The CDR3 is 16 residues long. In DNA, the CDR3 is TGTGCCAGCAGCTTGGATGGGCTAGCGAGAACCTACGAGCAGTACTTC. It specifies CASSLDGLARTYEQYF.

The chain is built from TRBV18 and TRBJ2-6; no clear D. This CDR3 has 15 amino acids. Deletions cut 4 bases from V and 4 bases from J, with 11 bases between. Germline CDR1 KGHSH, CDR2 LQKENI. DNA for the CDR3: TGTGCCAGCTCACGAGAAGAGTCCGGGGCCAACGTCCTGACTTTC. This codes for CASSREESGANVLTF.

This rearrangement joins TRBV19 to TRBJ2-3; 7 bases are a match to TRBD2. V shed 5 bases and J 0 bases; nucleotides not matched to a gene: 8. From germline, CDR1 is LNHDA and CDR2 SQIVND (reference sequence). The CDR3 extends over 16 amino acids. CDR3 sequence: CASSPQLAASTDTQYF. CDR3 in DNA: TGTGCCAGTAGTCCGCAGCTAGCGGCTAGCACAGATACGCAGTATTTT. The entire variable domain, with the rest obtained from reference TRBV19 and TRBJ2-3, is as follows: DGGITQSPKYLFRKEGQNVTLSCEQNLNHDAMYWYRQDPGQGLRLIYYSQIVNDFQKGDIAEGYSVSREKKESFPLTVTSAQKNPTAFYLCASSPQLAASTDTQYFGPGTRLTVL.

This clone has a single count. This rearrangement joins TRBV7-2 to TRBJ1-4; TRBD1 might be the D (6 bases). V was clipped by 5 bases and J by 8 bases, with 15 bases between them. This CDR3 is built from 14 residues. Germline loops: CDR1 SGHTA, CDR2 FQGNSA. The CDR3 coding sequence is TGTGCCAGCAGCAGGGGGGGGTTCGGGGAAAAACTGTTTTTT. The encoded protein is CASSRGGFGEKLFF.

CDR3 sequence: CASSLGPRLAWETQYF. The CDR3 region has the DNA TGTGCCAGCAGCTTAGGGCCCCGACTAGCGTGGGAGACCCAGTACTTC. V usage is TRBV7-9 and J usage is TRBJ2-5; TRBD2 matches at 8 bases. The CDR3 loop spans 16 amino acids. Germline CDR1 SEHNR, CDR2 FQNEAQ (reference sequence). Trimming took 1 base from V and 5 from J; bases not matched to a gene: 9. Using reference TRBV7-9 and TRBJ2-5 for the parts outside the CDR3, the full variable domain is DTGVSQNPRHKITKRGQNVTFRCDPISEHNRLYWYRQTLGQGPEFLTYFQNEAQLEKSRLLSDRFSAERPKGSFSTLEIQRTEQGDSAMYLCASSLGPRLAWETQYFGPGTRLLVL.

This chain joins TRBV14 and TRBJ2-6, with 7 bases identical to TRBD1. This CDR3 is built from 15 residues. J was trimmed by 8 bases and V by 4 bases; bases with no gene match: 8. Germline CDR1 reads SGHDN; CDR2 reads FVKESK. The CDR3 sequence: CASSPPGQAPNVLTF. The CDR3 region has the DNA TGTGCCAGCAGCCCTCCTGGACAGGCTCCCAACGTCCTGACTTTC.

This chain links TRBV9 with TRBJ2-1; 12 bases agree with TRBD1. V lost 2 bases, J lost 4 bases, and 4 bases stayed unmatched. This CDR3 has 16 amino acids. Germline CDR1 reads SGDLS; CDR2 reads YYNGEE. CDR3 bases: TGTGCCAGCAGCGTCGGGGACAGGGGGCTGTACAATGAGCAGTTCTTC. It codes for CASSVGDRGLYNEQFF. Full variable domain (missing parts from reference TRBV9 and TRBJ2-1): DSGVTQTPKHLITATGQRVTLRCSPRSGDLSVYWYQQSLDQGLQFLIQYYNGEERAKGNILERFSAQQFPDLHSELNLSSLELGDSALYFCASSVGDRGLYNEQFFGPGTRLTVL.

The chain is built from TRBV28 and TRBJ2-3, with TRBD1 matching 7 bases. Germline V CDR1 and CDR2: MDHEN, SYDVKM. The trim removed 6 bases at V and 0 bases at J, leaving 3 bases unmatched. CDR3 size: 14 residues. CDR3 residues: CASRGQESTDTQYF. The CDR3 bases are TGTGCCAGCAGAGGACAGGAGAGCACAGATACGCAGTATTTT.

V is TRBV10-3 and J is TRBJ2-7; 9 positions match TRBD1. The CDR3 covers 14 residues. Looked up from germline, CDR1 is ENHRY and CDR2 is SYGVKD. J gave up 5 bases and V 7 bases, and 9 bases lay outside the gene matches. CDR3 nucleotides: TGTGCCATCACCGAGGGGGACAGGGTCCACGAGCAGTACTTC. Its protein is CAITEGDRVHEQYF.

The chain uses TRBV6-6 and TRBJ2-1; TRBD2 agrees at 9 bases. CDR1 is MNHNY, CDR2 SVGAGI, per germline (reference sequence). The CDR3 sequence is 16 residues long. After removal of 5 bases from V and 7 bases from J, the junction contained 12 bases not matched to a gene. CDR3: CASSPIPGLADNEQFF. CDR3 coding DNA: TGTGCCAGCAGTCCGATCCCGGGACTAGCCGATAATGAGCAGTTCTTC.

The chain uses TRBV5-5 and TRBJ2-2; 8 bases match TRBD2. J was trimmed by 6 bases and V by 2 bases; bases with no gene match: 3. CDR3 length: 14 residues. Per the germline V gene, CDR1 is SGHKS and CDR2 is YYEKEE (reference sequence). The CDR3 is CASSLAGAAGELFF. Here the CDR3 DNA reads TGTGCCAGCAGCTTAGCGGGAGCCGCCGGGGAGCTGTTTTTT.

The CDR3 nucleotides are TGTGCCAGCAGCTTATGGTCGCAACTCGGGATGAACACTGAAGCTTTCTTT. Amino acids: CASSLWSQLGMNTEAFF. The V gene is TRBV7-8, the J gene TRBJ1-1; D call uncertain. Germline CDR1 SGHVS, CDR2 FQNEAQ. The V end lost 2 bases, the J end lost 0 bases, and 16 bases lay between the germline ends. The CDR3 is 17 amino acids.

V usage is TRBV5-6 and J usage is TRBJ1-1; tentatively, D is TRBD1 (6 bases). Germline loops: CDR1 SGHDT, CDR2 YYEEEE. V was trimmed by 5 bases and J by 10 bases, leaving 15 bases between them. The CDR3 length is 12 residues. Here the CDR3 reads CASSSGGGVAFF. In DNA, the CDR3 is TGTGCCAGCAGTTCGGGAGGGGGAGTAGCTTTCTTT.

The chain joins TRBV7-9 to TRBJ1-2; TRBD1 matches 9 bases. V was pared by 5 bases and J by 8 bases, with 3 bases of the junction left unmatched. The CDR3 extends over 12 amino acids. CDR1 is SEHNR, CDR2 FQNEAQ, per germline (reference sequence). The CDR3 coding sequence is TGTGCCAGCAGCACAGGGGGCGAGGGCTACACCTTC. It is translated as CASSTGGEGYTF.

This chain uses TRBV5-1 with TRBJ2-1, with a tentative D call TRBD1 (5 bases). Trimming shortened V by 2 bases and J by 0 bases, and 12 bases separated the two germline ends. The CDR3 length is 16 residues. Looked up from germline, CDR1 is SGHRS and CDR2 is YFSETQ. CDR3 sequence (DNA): TGCGCCAGCAGCTTAAGATCCAGGGACTCCTACAATGAGCAGTTCTTC. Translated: CASSLRSRDSYNEQFF.

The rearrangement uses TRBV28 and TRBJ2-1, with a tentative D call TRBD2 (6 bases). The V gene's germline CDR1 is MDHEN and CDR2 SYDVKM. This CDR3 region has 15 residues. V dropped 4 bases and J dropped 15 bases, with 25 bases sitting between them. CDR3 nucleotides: TGTGCCAGCAGTTCCGCGGTGACTAGTGGGTTTTTAGGGTTCTTC. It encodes CASSSAVTSGFLGFF. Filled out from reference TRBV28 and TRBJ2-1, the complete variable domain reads DVKVTQSSRYLVKRTGEKVFLECVQDMDHENMFWYRQDPGLGLRLIYFSYDVKMKEKGDIPEGYSVSREKKERFSLILESASTNQTSMYLCASSSAVTSGFLGFFGPGTRLTVL.

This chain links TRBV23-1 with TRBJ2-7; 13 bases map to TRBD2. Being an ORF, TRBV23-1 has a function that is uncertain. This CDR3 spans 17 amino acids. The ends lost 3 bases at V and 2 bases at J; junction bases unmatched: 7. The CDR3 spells CASSHPGTSGTAYEQYV. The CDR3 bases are TGCGCCAGCAGTCACCCGGGGACTAGCGGGACAGCCTACGAGCAGTACGTC.

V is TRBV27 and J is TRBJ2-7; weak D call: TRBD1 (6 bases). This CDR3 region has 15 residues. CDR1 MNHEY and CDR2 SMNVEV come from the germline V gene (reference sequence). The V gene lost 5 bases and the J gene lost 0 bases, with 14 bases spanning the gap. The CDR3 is CASSLLGGLSYEQYF. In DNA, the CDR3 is TGTGCCAGCAGTCTACTTGGGGGCCTCTCCTACGAGCAGTACTTC.

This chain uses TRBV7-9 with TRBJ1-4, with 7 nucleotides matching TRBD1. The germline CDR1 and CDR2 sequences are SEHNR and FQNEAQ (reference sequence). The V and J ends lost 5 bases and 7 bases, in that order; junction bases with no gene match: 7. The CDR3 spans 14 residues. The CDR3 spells CASSHGTEPEKLFF. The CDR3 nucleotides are TGTGCCAGCAGCCACGGGACAGAGCCTGAAAAACTGTTTTTT.